These 8 T cell receptor beta chains came from one sample sequenced in a study of cytomegalovirus exposure and HLA in healthy donors. The PCR employed 60 Vbeta primers together with 13 Jbeta primers. TCRdb's copy holds only in-frame clones and misses some; the assay was immunoSEQ multiplex PCR. The table lists fewer than 95,000 clones, 85% of them singletons. Source material: PBMCs. The receptors derive from a man aged 35 to 55 in good health and CMV-seropositive.

The chain uses TRBV18 and TRBJ2-5; 9 positions match TRBD2. CDR3 size: 15 residues. The ends lost 4 bases at V and 1 base at J; junction bases unmatched: 4. The germline V gene encodes CDR1 KGHSH and CDR2 LQKENI. The DNA for the CDR3 is TGTGCCAGCTCACGGGCAGCGGGAGGCCAAGAGACCCAGTACTTC. It yields the protein CASSRAAGGQETQYF.

V usage is TRBV18 and J usage is TRBJ2-6; a weak D match, TRBD1 (5 bases). Between the trimmed V and J ends, which lost 0 bases and 0 bases, there was a span of 12 bases. CDR3 length: 18 residues. Germline loops: CDR1 KGHSH, CDR2 LQKENI. CDR3 DNA sequence: TGTGCCAGCTCACCACCGGGGCGACAGCTCTCTGGGGCCAACGTCCTGACTTTC. Protein sequence: CASSPPGRQLSGANVLTF.

This clone was found once. This sequence joins TRBV30 and TRBJ1-6; 7 bases are shared with TRBD1. Trimming cost V 5 bases and J 7 bases; bases outside gene matches: 2. The CDR3 has 12 residues. CDR1 GTSNPN and CDR2 SVGIG come from the germline V gene (reference sequence). CDR3 in DNA: TGTGCCTGGGACAGGGCGAATTCACCCCTCCACTTT. Amino acid sequence: CAWDRANSPLHF. Full variable domain (missing parts from reference TRBV30 and TRBJ1-6): SQTIHQWPATLVQPVGSPLSLECTVEGTSNPNLYWYRQAAGRGLQLLFYSVGIGQISSEVPQNLSASRPQDRQFILSSKKLLLSDSGFYLCAWDRANSPLHFGNGTRLTVT.

J is TRBJ2-7 and V is TRBV7-8; D possibly corresponds to TRBD2 (5 bases). This CDR3 comprises 15 residues. Per the germline V gene, CDR1 is SGHVS and CDR2 is FQNEAQ. V dropped 5 bases and J dropped 1 base, with 15 bases sitting between them. The CDR3: CASSPRTGVSYEQYF. The CDR3 DNA follows: TGTGCCAGCAGCCCTCGGACTGGAGTTTCCTACGAGCAGTACTTC.

This chain connects TRBV27 to TRBJ2-7; TRBD1 matches at 10 bases. Germline V gene sequence: CDR1 MNHEY, CDR2 SMNVEV (reference sequence). The trim removed 5 bases at V and 3 bases at J, leaving 1 base unmatched. This CDR3 has 13 residues. The CDR3 DNA reads as TGTGCCAGCAGTCGGGACAGGGGCTACGAGCAGTACTTC. This translates into CASSRDRGYEQYF.

The chain couples TRBV5-6 to TRBJ1-1; D possibly corresponds to TRBD1 (5 bases). Germline-derived CDR1 and CDR2 are SGHDT and YYEEEE. The CDR3 length is 13 residues. V lost 3 bases and J lost 10, with 16 bases in between. Here the CDR3 reads CASSSIAGPRAFF. The CDR3, as DNA: TGTGCCAGCAGCTCAATTGCGGGACCCCGAGCTTTCTTT.

V is TRBV9 and J is TRBJ1-1, with no clear D. The length of the CDR3 is 14 residues. Trimming took off 0 bases at V and 6 bases at J, with 12 bases between the two ends. Germline V gene sequence: CDR1 SGDLS, CDR2 YYNGEE. The CDR3 spells CASSVGGGSAEAFF. CDR3 nucleotides: TGTGCCAGCAGCGTAGGGGGAGGAAGCGCTGAAGCTTTCTTT.

In its sample, this clone was seen a few times. The chain links TRBV30 to TRBJ2-7; TRBD2 aligns across 13 bases. CDR1 and CDR2 from the germline V gene are GTSNPN and SVGIG (reference sequence). This CDR3 region has 14 residues. Germline trimming cut 3 bases from V and 3 bases from J; bases unmatched to any gene: 2. The CDR3 DNA follows: TGTGCCTGGAGACTAGCGGGGGGGGGCTACGAGCAGTACTTC. Amino acid sequence: CAWRLAGGGYEQYF.